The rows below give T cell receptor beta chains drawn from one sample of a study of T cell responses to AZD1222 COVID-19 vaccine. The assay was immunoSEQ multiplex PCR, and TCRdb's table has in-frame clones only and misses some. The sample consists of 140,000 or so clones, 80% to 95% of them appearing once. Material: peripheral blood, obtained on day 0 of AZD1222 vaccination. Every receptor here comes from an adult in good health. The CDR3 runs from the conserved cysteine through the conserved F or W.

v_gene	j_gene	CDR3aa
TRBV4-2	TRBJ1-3	CASSPGTGNTIYF
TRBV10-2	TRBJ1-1	CASGGVMGGTEAFF
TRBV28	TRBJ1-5	CASSFFTGPREQHF
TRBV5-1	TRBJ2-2	CASSWAGQGPGELFF
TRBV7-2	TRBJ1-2	CASSLAGREGGYTF
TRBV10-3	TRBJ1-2	CAISESGGAGYTF
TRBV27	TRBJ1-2	CASSLAGEAPGAYGYTF
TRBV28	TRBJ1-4	CASSQWRAGSNEKLFF
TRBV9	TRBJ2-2	CASSPGAASNTGELFF
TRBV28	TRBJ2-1	CASRGRSYNEQFF
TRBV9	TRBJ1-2	CASSATRYGYTF
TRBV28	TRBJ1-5	CASSLEGGQFWPHQPQHF
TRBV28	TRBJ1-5	CASSLSAWVGGQGNQPQHF
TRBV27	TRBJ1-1	CASSLQGRRTEAFF
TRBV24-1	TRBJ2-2	CATSDGDRGRSGELFF
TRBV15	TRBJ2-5	CATSRDWGQGDETQYF
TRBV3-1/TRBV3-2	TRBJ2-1	CASSLRTSGRRSEQFF
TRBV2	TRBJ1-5	CASSEITDFPGWQPQHF
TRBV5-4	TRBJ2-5	CASSLGEGGGSQETQYF
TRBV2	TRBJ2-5	CASQPRAPLQETQYF
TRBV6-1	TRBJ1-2	CASSETGTGVHYGYTF
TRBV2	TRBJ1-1	CATTNPDRGTGAFF
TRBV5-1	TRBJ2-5	CASSSIRGLRETQYF
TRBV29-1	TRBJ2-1	CSVPSPGLAEPNSYNEQFF
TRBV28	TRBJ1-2	CASSWTGGYGYTF
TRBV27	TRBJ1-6	CASSLLAGSNSPLHF
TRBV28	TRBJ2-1	CASTMDLRNEQFF
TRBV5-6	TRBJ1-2	CASSPTGGTGGRDYTF
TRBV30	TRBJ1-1	CAWSVPQGLSAFF
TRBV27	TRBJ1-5	CASRSYRGPGQPQHF
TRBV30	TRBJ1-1	CAWSAGGWTEAFF
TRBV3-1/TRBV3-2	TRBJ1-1	CASSQTTELEAFF